Described below is a single T cell receptor (beta chain) sequence and its context. Its binding antigen is unknown. No much larger clone exists at a distance of one base, and base qualities are not known. The sample comes from a study of blood T cell repertoires in COVID-19 (dated by TCRdb to about 2020). The study in broad terms: Samples from collaborators originated in the United States, Italy and Spain and spanned both the acute and convalescent phases of COVID-19. The material from the prospective study consisted of cDNA or gDNA derived from T cells, B-cell-depleted T cells, or PBMCs. Deeply sampled blood TCRbeta repertoires from subjects exposed to, actively infected with, or recovered from COVID-19 were included in the dataset. The repertoires were released in a freely available public database intended as a resource for research on the immune response to SARS-CoV-2. Samples were obtained from the ongoing ImmuneRACE study (first 160 participants) and from over 1,000 subjects provided by 6 global collaborators. Nearly every sample came with metadata listing a de-identified subject ID, COVID-19 status, age in years and sex. Where available, HLA class I and class II types were obtained from metadata supplied by the sample provider rather than from assay-based typing.

Broader findings and caveats from the paper: Clinical and demographic metadata were provided uncurated, with the amount varying by source and participant.

TCRbeta CDR3 regions were amplified from genomic DNA using the immunoSEQ Assay, a bias-controlled multiplex PCR. The original methods were these. Nucleated cell counts per sample were estimated from amplification of reference gene primers within the assay. Sequence reads were collapsed and filtered to measure the absolute abundance of every unique TCRbeta CDR3 rearrangement. Productive Simpson clonality was computed per sample as the square root of Simpson's diversity index over productive rearrangements. The clones in this table, taken by TCRdb from immuneACCESS, are in-frame only. Not every clone is retained; where verified, under half of the shortfall comes from an unresolved V gene, and the cause of the rest is unknown. V, J and clone size are taken as reported in that table, and D and trimming were inferred from the DNA itself. A total of 150,000 to 200,000 clones appear in this sample, roughly 90% of them only once. In total, the top ten clones hold about 4.6% of the sample.

At one collaborating source in Seattle, patients were enrolled during active infection and were followed longitudinally through the course of disease. Whole blood was collected in K2EDTA tubes by collaborating institutions according to the institutions' own protocols. For TCRbeta analysis, collaborators shipped samples in one of three forms: frozen whole blood, isolated PBMCs, or DNA extracted from either of those sample types. Based on the germline V gene, the CDR1 and CDR2 sequences are SGHTA and FQGTGA. V lost 5 bases and J lost 7 bases; the stretch between them is 15 bases long. The cysteine opens and the phenylalanine closes a CDR3 of 15 amino acids. The read is trimmed to its CDR3 DNA, 45 bases read in frame from base 1.

Rearrangement joined TRBV7-3 to TRBJ1-6; the D gene is possibly TRBD1, with 5 bases matching. Sequenced sample: peripheral blood. This receptor was obtained from a man aged 30-40 years with COVID-19, enrolled during active disease. The nucleotide sequence is given as TGTGCCAGCAGCGCAACGGACGGACAAAATTCACCCCTCCACTTT. This encodes CASSATDGQNSPLHF.